One and the same sample provided the 24 T cell receptor beta chains below, sequenced in a study of cytotoxic CD8 clonotypes in ibrutinib-treated CLL. The method was immunoSEQ multiplex PCR; TCRdb's version includes in-frame clones alone and lacks a portion of them. Of more than 150,000 clones in the sample, over 55% were seen once. The source was PBMCs, collected after 24 months of ibrutinib treatment. These receptor sequences come from a human donor with chronic lymphocytic leukemia.

The V gene is TRBV5-4, the J gene TRBJ2-6; D is undetermined. The CDR3 is 15 amino acids. Trimming left V 0 bases short and J 1 base short, with 5 bases between. From germline, CDR1 is SGHNT and CDR2 YYREEE (reference sequence). The CDR3 DNA sequence: TGTGCCAGCAGCTTGGTGGGGTCTGGGGCCAACGTCCTGACTTTC. This encodes CASSLVGSGANVLTF.

This chain uses TRBV28 with TRBJ2-1; D uncertain. The CDR3 loop spans 14 amino acids. Germline assignment: CDR1 MDHEN and CDR2 SYDVKM. Deletions cut 3 bases from V and 1 base from J, with 7 bases between. CDR3 coding DNA: TGTGCCAGCAGTTTCGCCAAATCCTACAATGAGCAGTTCTTC. It is translated as CASSFAKSYNEQFF. Complete variable domain (other parts from reference TRBV28 and TRBJ2-1): DVKVTQSSRYLVKRTGEKVFLECVQDMDHENMFWYRQDPGLGLRLIYFSYDVKMKEKGDIPEGYSVSREKKERFSLILESASTNQTSMYLCASSFAKSYNEQFFGPGTRLTVL.

The chain employs TRBV5-1 and TRBJ1-2, with D maybe TRBD1 (6 bases). The CDR3 runs 14 residues. V lost 4 bases and J 3 bases, leaving 13 bases between the germline ends. Germline loops: CDR1 SGHRS, CDR2 YFSETQ. Written as DNA, the CDR3 is TGCGCCAGCAGCGCACAGGGTGGGGACTATGGCTACACCTTC. This sequence encodes CASSAQGGDYGYTF.

The gene calls are TRBV29-1 and TRBJ1-2, with D possibly TRBD1 on 5 matching bases. Germline V gene data show CDR1 as SQVTM and CDR2 as ANQGSEA. Trimming left V 3 bases short and J 7 bases short, with 12 bases between. This CDR3 spans 12 amino acids. This CDR3 reads CSVDRGWRGYTF. The CDR3 DNA is TGCAGCGTTGATCGGGGGTGGCGTGGCTACACCTTC.

V gene TRBV20-1 combines with J gene TRBJ2-7, with D unresolved. V lost 7 bases and J lost 5, with 12 bases in between. From germline, CDR1 is DFQATT and CDR2 SNEGSKA (reference sequence). CDR3 length: 11 amino acids. The CDR3 bases are TGCAGTGGCAAGGGTAGACACGAGCAGTACTTC. Its protein is CSGKGRHEQYF.

The rearrangement uses TRBV27 and TRBJ2-2; TRBD2 aligns across 10 bases. The CDR3 is made up of 15 amino acids. In germline, CDR1 is MNHEY, CDR2 SMNVEV (reference sequence). With V trimmed by 6 bases and J by 6 bases, 7 bases remained unmatched. In DNA, the CDR3 is TGTGCCAGCAGCAGCGGGACTAGCGTTGCCGGGGAGCTGTTTTTT. It specifies CASSSGTSVAGELFF.

The chain carries TRBV5-1 and TRBJ1-4, with 9 positions matching TRBD1. With 5 bases clipped from V and 5 bases from J, the junction kept 1 base outside the gene matches. The CDR3 loop spans 13 amino acids. The germline gives CDR1 SGHRS, CDR2 YFSETQ. Here the CDR3 reads CASSGTGNEKLFF. The CDR3 DNA follows: TGCGCCAGCAGTGGGACAGGGAATGAAAAACTGTTTTTT.

The J gene is TRBJ2-2, the V gene TRBV5-1; D uncertain. CDR3 length: 13 residues. The V gene lost 2 bases and the J gene lost 5 bases, with 7 bases spanning the gap. Germline CDR1 and CDR2: SGHRS and YFSETQ. The DNA of the CDR3 is TGCGCCAGCAGCTTAAGGGAAACCGGGGAGCTGTTTTTT. It yields the protein CASSLRETGELFF.

The chain joins TRBV4-2 to TRBJ2-3; D is ambiguous. Germline V gene data show CDR1 as LGHNA and CDR2 as YNFKEQ. The CDR3 totals 15 residues. With 3 bases removed from V and 2 bases from J, the gap between germline ends came to 12 bases. Written as DNA, the CDR3 is TGTGCCAGCAGCCACTATCCAACCCCCACAGATACGCAGTATTTT. This sequence encodes CASSHYPTPTDTQYF.

The chain has TRBV7-9 and TRBJ2-3; the D call may be TRBD1 or TRBD2 (5 bases each). CDR1 SEHNR and CDR2 FQNEAQ come from the germline V gene (reference sequence). The CDR3 contains 14 residues. The V end was cut by 2 bases, the J end by 2 bases, with 8 bases between. The CDR3 protein is CASSLRDPTDTQYF. Here the CDR3 DNA reads TGTGCCAGCAGCTTAAGGGACCCCACAGATACGCAGTATTTT.

This sequence joins TRBV28 and TRBJ2-7; D may correspond to TRBD1 or TRBD2 (5 bases each). Trimming took 6 bases from V and 2 from J, leaving 14 bases between them. The V gene's germline CDR1 is MDHEN and CDR2 SYDVKM. The CDR3 has 14 residues. In DNA form, the CDR3 reads TGTGCCAGCAGGACCGGGACGGGTCCCTACGAGCAGTACTTC. The encoded protein is CASRTGTGPYEQYF. The entire variable domain, with the rest obtained from reference TRBV28 and TRBJ2-7, is as follows: DVKVTQSSRYLVKRTGEKVFLECVQDMDHENMFWYRQDPGLGLRLIYFSYDVKMKEKGDIPEGYSVSREKKERFSLILESASTNQTSMYLCASRTGTGPYEQYFGPGTRLTVT.

The chain's CDR3 is CASSPGYGYGNTIYF. The CDR3 DNA follows: TGTGCCAGCAGCCCGGGCTACGGCTATGGAAACACCATATATTTT. The chain uses TRBV14 and TRBJ1-3; no clear D. This CDR3 has 15 residues. The V gene's germline CDR1 is SGHDN and CDR2 FVKESK. V was shortened by 4 bases and J by 3 bases, with 13 bases between the two germline ends.

This chain links TRBV7-6 with TRBJ2-7, with D tentatively TRBD2 (6 bases). The CDR3 loop spans 16 amino acids. CDR1 SGHVS and CDR2 FNYEAQ come from the germline V gene. With 1 base removed from V and 2 bases from J, the gap between germline ends came to 15 bases. Here the CDR3 reads CASSLGVGRGAYEQYF. The DNA of the CDR3 is TGTGCCAGCAGCTTAGGAGTGGGACGCGGGGCCTACGAGCAGTACTTC.

The chain combines TRBV7-9 with TRBJ1-1; the D is unclear. V dropped 5 bases and J dropped 11 bases, with 18 bases sitting between them. This CDR3 region has 13 residues. CDR1 and CDR2 from the germline V gene are SEHNR and FQNEAQ (reference sequence). The CDR3 is CASSLTSNSRAFF. CDR3 coding DNA: TGTGCCAGCAGCCTCACTTCTAATTCCAGGGCTTTCTTT.

This chain joins TRBV11-2 and TRBJ2-7; D is unclear. The germline V gene has CDR1 SGHAT and CDR2 FQNNGV. With 4 bases removed from V and 2 bases from J, the gap between germline ends came to 9 bases. The CDR3 is made up of 13 amino acids. This CDR3 reads CASSSPLAYEQYF. The CDR3 nucleotides read TGTGCCAGCAGCTCCCCCTTGGCCTACGAGCAGTACTTC.

There are a few counts of this clone. The DNA of the CDR3 is TGTGCCAGCAGCGACGGACGGAACCTCTATGGCTACACCTTC. Protein: CASSDGRNLYGYTF. This sequence joins TRBV9 and TRBJ1-2, with D unclear. CDR1 and CDR2 from the germline V gene are SGDLS and YYNGEE. The CDR3 contains 14 residues. Deletions cut 3 bases from V and 4 bases from J, with 13 bases between.

This sequence joins TRBV11-2 and TRBJ1-2; 7 bases map to TRBD1. Germline CDR1 and CDR2: SGHAT and FQNNGV. The length of the CDR3 is 18 residues. The V segment lost 5 bases and the J segment 5 bases; nucleotides outside the gene matches: 20. CDR3: CASSALRDSPGIGYGYTF. The CDR3 nucleotides are TGTGCCAGCAGCGCCCTACGGGACAGCCCTGGGATTGGATATGGCTACACCTTC.

The rearrangement uses TRBV5-4 and TRBJ2-5, with 9 bases aligning to TRBD2. This CDR3 region has 15 residues. With V trimmed by 2 bases and J by 1 base, 3 bases remained unmatched. Germline V CDR1 and CDR2: SGHNT, YYREEE (reference sequence). CDR3 in amino acids: CASSLGGRAQETQYF. CDR3 in DNA: TGTGCCAGCAGCTTAGGCGGGAGGGCCCAAGAGACCCAGTACTTC.

The chain's CDR3 is CASSLGGDEQYF. For the CDR3, the DNA is TGTGCCAGCAGCCTCGGGGGCGACGAGCAGTACTTC. The chain recombines TRBV5-4 with TRBJ2-7, with D perhaps given as TRBD1 or TRBD2 (6 bases each). V was cut by 4 bases and J by 5 bases, with 10 bases left in between. CDR1 SGHNT and CDR2 YYREEE come from the germline V gene (reference sequence). CDR3 length equals 12 residues.

The V call is TRBV27, the J call TRBJ1-2; no clear D. Germline assignment: CDR1 MNHEY and CDR2 SMNVEV (reference sequence). Trimming removed 0 bases from V and 1 base from J, with 21 bases in between. The CDR3 has 19 residues. The CDR3, as DNA: TGTGCCAGCAGTTTATCCTACCAGGCGAACAGAGAGTTTAACTATGGCTACACCTTC. This translates into CASSLSYQANREFNYGYTF.

This clone was recorded once. V usage is TRBV15 and J usage is TRBJ2-3; D possibly matches TRBD1 or TRBD2 (6 bases each). CDR1 LNHNV and CDR2 YYDKDF come from the germline V gene (reference sequence). This CDR3 spans 15 amino acids. V was cut by 1 base and J by 4 bases, with 12 bases left in between. The CDR3 sequence is CATSRGGALADTQYF. The CDR3 DNA sequence: TGTGCCACCAGCAGAGGGGGGGCGCTTGCAGATACGCAGTATTTT.

This clone was seen a few times. V and J are TRBV2 and TRBJ1-2; no firm D call. Germline CDR1 is SNHLY and CDR2 is FYNNEI. CDR3 length: 11 residues. V was pared by 1 base and J by 8 bases, with 5 bases between. The CDR3 sequence is CASSEGWGYTF. CDR3 in DNA: TGTGCCAGCAGTGAAGGGTGGGGCTACACCTTC.

This clone was picked up one time. V and J are TRBV10-3 and TRBJ2-1; no clear D gene. Between the trimmed V and J ends, which lost 0 bases and 6 bases, there was a span of 6 bases. The CDR3 is 13 residues long. Germline V CDR1 and CDR2: ENHRY, SYGVKD. DNA for the CDR3: TGTGCCATCAGTGAGTCGTTCGGCAATGAGCAGTTCTTC. This sequence encodes CAISESFGNEQFF.

The chain uses TRBV5-1 and TRBJ2-3, with D possibly being TRBD2 (6 bases). The CDR3 covers 13 residues. Germline lookup yields CDR1 SGHRS and CDR2 YFSETQ. V was shortened by 0 bases and J by 9 bases, with 11 bases between the two germline ends. CDR3 bases: TGCGCCAGCAGCTTGGAGGGAGGTGAAACGCAGTATTTT. Encoded protein: CASSLEGGETQYF.